This T cell receptor (beta chain) was retrieved from a study of vaccination effects on CD4 cells after COVID-19. Expansion of antigen-specific CD4+ T cells with viral peptide pools was carried out by the ViraFEST assay before sequencing. Cells that had been cultured for 10 days were the source of isolated CD4+ T cells. Convalescent patients had PCR-confirmed SARS-CoV-2 infection between March and December 2020. A half-volume exchange with IL-2 medium occurred on days 3 and 7. This clone came up a few times. Antigen specificity is unknown. After removal of 2 bases from V and 4 bases from J, the junction contained 7 bases not matched to a gene. In germline, CDR1 is SGHAT, CDR2 FQNNGV. The CDR3 spans 16 residues. Assay: immunoSEQ multiplex PCR; the TCRdb copy retains only in-frame clones and omits some. In the table there are 20,000 to 30,000 clones, approximately 70% of which are singletons.

The chain links TRBV11-2 to TRBJ2-3; 9 bases line up with TRBD2. Specimen: CD4+ T cells from PBMCs cultured with SARS-CoV-2 spike peptides, collected before COVID-19 vaccination. The origin of this receptor is a human donor who had a prior SARS-CoV-2 infection. As DNA, the CDR3 is TGTGCCAGCAGCTTACGGGTAGCGGGGGCTTCAGATACGCAGTATTTT. This gives the protein CASSLRVAGASDTQYF.